This T cell receptor beta chain was sequenced during a study of cytomegalovirus exposure and HLA in healthy donors. This clone was observed a few times. The V and J ends lost 6 bases and 4 bases respectively, with 13 bases between them. Germline CDR1 reads MDHEN; CDR2 reads SYDVKM. The CDR3 spans 14 residues. Vbeta (60) and Jbeta (13) primers were used in the PCR. Clones were read by immunoSEQ multiplex PCR, and TCRdb kept only the in-frame ones, dropping some. The sample has around 130,000 clones, roughly 70% seen once. Material for sequencing was PBMCs. This receptor was obtained from a middle-aged man in good health and CMV-seropositive. J is TRBJ1-5 and V is TRBV28; D is possibly TRBD1 (6 bases). The CDR3 protein is CASRDNRVNQPQHF. The CDR3 DNA follows: TGTGCCAGCAGAGATAACAGGGTTAATCAGCCCCAGCATTTT.